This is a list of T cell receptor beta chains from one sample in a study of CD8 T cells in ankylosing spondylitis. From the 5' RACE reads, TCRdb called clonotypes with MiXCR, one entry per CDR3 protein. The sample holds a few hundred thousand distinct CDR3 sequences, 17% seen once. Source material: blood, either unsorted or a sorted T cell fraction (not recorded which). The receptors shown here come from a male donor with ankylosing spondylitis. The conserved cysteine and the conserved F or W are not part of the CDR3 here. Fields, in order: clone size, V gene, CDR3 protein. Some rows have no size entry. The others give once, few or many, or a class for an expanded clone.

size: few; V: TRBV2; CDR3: ASKEGLAGGWSYNEQF
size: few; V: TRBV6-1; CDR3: ASRRYQSPMNTEAF
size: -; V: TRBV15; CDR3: ATSRSPGQSYEQY
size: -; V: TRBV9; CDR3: ASSALVGGIGNTIY
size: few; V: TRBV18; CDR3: ASSPQSLNTGELF
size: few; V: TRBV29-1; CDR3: SVRTLAGSYEQY
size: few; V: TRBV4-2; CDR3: ASSQVEGGDTGELF
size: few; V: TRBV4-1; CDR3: ASSQGAGKSDTQY
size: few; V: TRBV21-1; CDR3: ASSRYRGDYQETQY
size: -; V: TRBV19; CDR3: ASSIPGASYEQY
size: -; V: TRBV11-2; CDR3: ATRGRVEETQY
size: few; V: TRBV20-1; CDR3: SASERQFNQPQH
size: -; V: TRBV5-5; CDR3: ASSLVTSASKNIQY
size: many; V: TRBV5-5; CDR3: ASSFRISGTGTYEQY
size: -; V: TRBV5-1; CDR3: ASSPGGSREQY
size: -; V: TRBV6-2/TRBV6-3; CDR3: ASSHRGDRSSYEQY
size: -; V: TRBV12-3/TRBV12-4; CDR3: ASSTGQPTGAF
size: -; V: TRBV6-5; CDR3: ASSSQGQLTGELF
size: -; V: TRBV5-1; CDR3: ASSPPGQGNYEQY
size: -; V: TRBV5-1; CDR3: ASSLYTSGRDNEQF